Listed below are T cell receptor beta chains from one sample, sequenced in a study of regulatory T cells in long-lasting Graves disease. Using its own MiXCR run on the multiplex PCR reads, TCRdb lists one record per CDR3 protein. The table lists 380,000 or so distinct CDR3 sequences, 15% to 20% of them singletons. The data were also submitted as part of a second study, on T cells in Graves' hyperthyroidism and ophthalmopathy.

Sequences were derived from peripheral blood mononuclear cells (PBMCs), sampled at new diagnosis, from a patient treated with antithyroid drugs. These receptors came from a young woman with Graves disease. CDR3s include the opening cysteine and the closing phenylalanine or tryptophan. The D gene is left open where the match is weak. Not all rows give a size; the values are once, few, many and, for expanded clones, a class.

d_gene: .
v_gene: TRBV29-1
j_gene: TRBJ2-7
abundance: many
CDR3aa: CSVAGPGYEQYF
CDR3nt: TGCAGCGTTGCCGGGCCGGGCTACGAGCAGTACTTC

d_gene: TRBD1
v_gene: TRBV10-3
j_gene: TRBJ2-1
abundance: few
CDR3aa: CAISDTRGQGAIYEQFF
CDR3nt: TGTGCCATCAGTGACACCAGGGGACAGGGGGCGATCTATGAGCAGTTCTTC

d_gene: .
v_gene: TRBV7-3
j_gene: TRBJ2-5
abundance: many
CDR3aa: CASSYNLGETQYF
CDR3nt: TGTGCCAGCAGCTACAACCTGGGGGAGACCCAGTACTTC

d_gene: .
v_gene: TRBV4-1
j_gene: TRBJ2-7
abundance: few
CDR3aa: CASSQRPEYSYEQYF
CDR3nt: TGCGCCAGCAGCCAACGACCCGAGTACTCCTACGAGCAGTACTTC

d_gene: .
v_gene: TRBV9
j_gene: TRBJ2-1
abundance: many
CDR3aa: CASSWRDYNEQFF
CDR3nt: TGTGCCAGCAGTTGGCGGGACTACAATGAGCAGTTCTTC

d_gene: .
v_gene: TRBV29-1
j_gene: TRBJ1-2
abundance: few
CDR3aa: CSVPEGYNGYTF
CDR3nt: TGCAGCGTTCCCGAGGGGTATAATGGCTACACCTTC

d_gene: .
v_gene: TRBV14
j_gene: TRBJ1-4
abundance: .
CDR3aa: CASSPLGGGVYNEKLFF
CDR3nt: TGTGCCAGCAGCCCCCTGGGTGGGGGAGTCTATAATGAAAAACTGTTTTTT

d_gene: TRBD1
v_gene: TRBV3-1
j_gene: TRBJ1-4
abundance: many
CDR3aa: CASSQDPTGNEKLFF
CDR3nt: TGTGCCAGCAGCCAAGATCCGACAGGGAATGAAAAACTGTTTTTT

d_gene: TRBD1
v_gene: TRBV30
j_gene: TRBJ1-2
abundance: .
CDR3aa: CAWLDRGRGYGYTF
CDR3nt: TGTGCCTGGCTGGACAGGGGGCGCGGCTATGGCTACACCTTC

d_gene: .
v_gene: TRBV3-1
j_gene: TRBJ2-7
abundance: many
CDR3aa: CASSQGDFYEQYF
CDR3nt: TGTGCCAGCAGCCAAGGGGACTTCTACGAGCAGTACTTC

d_gene: TRBD1
v_gene: TRBV28
j_gene: TRBJ2-1
abundance: many
CDR3aa: CASRQTGEWNEQFF
CDR3nt: TGTGCCAGCAGGCAAACAGGGGAGTGGAATGAGCAGTTCTTC

d_gene: .
v_gene: TRBV28
j_gene: TRBJ2-7
abundance: many
CDR3aa: CASTLGGLYEQYF
CDR3nt: TGTGCCAGCACCCTGGGGGGGCTTTACGAGCAGTACTTC

d_gene: TRBD1
v_gene: TRBV11-2
j_gene: TRBJ2-2
abundance: .
CDR3aa: CASSFGGTGIGELFF
CDR3nt: TGTGCCAGCAGCTTCGGGGGGACAGGGATCGGGGAGCTGTTTTTT

d_gene: .
v_gene: TRBV28
j_gene: TRBJ2-1
abundance: many
CDR3aa: CASSPPPDSGRKNEQFF
CDR3nt: TGTGCCAGCAGTCCCCCCCCTGACTCAGGACGGAAAAATGAGCAGTTCTTC

d_gene: TRBD1
v_gene: TRBV7-2
j_gene: TRBJ1-2
abundance: many
CDR3aa: CASSFATGDGYTF
CDR3nt: TGTGCCAGCAGCTTTGCGACAGGGGATGGCTACACCTTC

d_gene: .
v_gene: TRBV6-5
j_gene: TRBJ1-1
abundance: many
CDR3aa: CASSYFGRLNTEAFF
CDR3nt: TGTGCCAGCAGTTACTTTGGGAGGCTGAACACTGAAGCTTTCTTT

d_gene: .
v_gene: TRBV27
j_gene: TRBJ2-1
abundance: many
CDR3aa: CASSLKVDSSYEQFF
CDR3nt: TGTGCCAGCAGTTTAAAGGTCGACTCCAGCTATGAGCAGTTCTTC

d_gene: TRBD2
v_gene: TRBV11-2
j_gene: TRBJ2-1
abundance: many
CDR3aa: CASSSIAGDYNEQFF
CDR3nt: TGTGCCAGCAGCAGTATAGCGGGGGACTACAATGAGCAGTTCTTC

d_gene: TRBD2
v_gene: TRBV9
j_gene: TRBJ2-5
abundance: few
CDR3aa: CASSVVSGGSQETQYF
CDR3nt: TGTGCCAGCAGCGTAGTAAGCGGGGGTTCCCAAGAGACCCAGTACTTC

d_gene: .
v_gene: TRBV18
j_gene: TRBJ1-5
abundance: many
CDR3aa: CASSPWAASNQPQHF
CDR3nt: TGTGCCAGCTCACCATGGGCCGCTAGCAATCAGCCCCAGCATTTT

d_gene: .
v_gene: TRBV24-1
j_gene: TRBJ2-5
abundance: many
CDR3aa: CATSGSQETQYF
CDR3nt: TGTGCCACCAGTGGCAGCCAAGAGACCCAGTACTTC

d_gene: .
v_gene: TRBV7-8
j_gene: TRBJ2-3
abundance: few
CDR3aa: CASSHLVSSTDTQYF
CDR3nt: TGTGCCAGCAGCCATCTCGTTTCTAGCACAGATACGCAGTATTTT

d_gene: TRBD2
v_gene: TRBV28
j_gene: TRBJ2-3
abundance: few
CDR3aa: CASSVGTSGRRDTQYF
CDR3nt: TGTGCCAGCAGTGTAGGGACTAGCGGGAGAAGGGATACGCAGTATTTT